This T cell receptor beta chain appears in the sequencing data of a study of chemoradiotherapy in HPV16-positive cancers. Assay: immunoSEQ multiplex PCR; the TCRdb copy retains only in-frame clones and omits some. The table has about 22,000 clones, roughly 89% seen once; the top ten hold over 4.5%. The CDR3 is 14 residues long. Trimming shortened V by 3 bases and J by 0 bases, and 8 bases separated the two germline ends. Germline CDR1 and CDR2: MNHNS and SASEGT. This receptor was taken from a human donor with HPV-associated anogenital cancer. The specimen comprised blood, sampled from a patient who underwent chemoradiotherapy. This chain connects TRBV6-1 to TRBJ1-1; D ambiguous. In DNA, the CDR3 is TGTGCCAGCAGTGATCGGGCCATGAACACTGAAGCTTTCTTT. Its protein is CASSDRAMNTEAFF.